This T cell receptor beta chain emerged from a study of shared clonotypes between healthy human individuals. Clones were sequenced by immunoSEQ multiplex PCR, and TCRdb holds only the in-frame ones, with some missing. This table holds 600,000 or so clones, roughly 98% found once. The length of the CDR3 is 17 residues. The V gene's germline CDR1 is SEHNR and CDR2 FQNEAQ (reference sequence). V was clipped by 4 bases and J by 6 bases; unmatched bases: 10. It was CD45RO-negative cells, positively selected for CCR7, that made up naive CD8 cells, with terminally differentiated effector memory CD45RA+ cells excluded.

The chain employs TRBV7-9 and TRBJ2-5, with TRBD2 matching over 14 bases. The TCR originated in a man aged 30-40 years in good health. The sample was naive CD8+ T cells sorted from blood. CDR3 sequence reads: CASSSGTSGSNKQTQYF. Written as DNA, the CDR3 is TGTGCCAGCAGCTCCGGGACTAGCGGGAGTAATAAGCAGACCCAGTACTTC.